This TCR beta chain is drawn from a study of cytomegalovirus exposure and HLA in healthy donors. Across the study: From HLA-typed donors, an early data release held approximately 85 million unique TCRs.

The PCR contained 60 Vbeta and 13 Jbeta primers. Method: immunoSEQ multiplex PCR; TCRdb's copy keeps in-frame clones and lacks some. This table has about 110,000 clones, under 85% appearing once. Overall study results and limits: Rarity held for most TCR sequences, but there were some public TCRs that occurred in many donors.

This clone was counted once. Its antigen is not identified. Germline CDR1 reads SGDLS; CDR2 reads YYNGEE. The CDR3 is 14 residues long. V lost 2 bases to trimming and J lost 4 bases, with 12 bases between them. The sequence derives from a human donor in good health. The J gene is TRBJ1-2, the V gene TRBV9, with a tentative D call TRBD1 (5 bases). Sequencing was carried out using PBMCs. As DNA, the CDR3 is TGTGCCAGCAGCGTTTCAGCGCAGGGCTATGGCTACACCTTC. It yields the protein CASSVSAQGYGYTF.